What follows describes a single TCR beta chain. Antigen: not known. Germline values: CDR1 SGHDT, CDR2 YYEEEE. The CDR3 covers 15 residues. The ends were cut back, 4 bases at V and 1 base at J, with 13 bases in the middle. The assay was immunoSEQ multiplex PCR, and TCRdb's table has in-frame clones only and misses some. The sample yields 30,000 to 35,000 clones, 87% seen once. The sample is drawn from a study of T cells in narcolepsy. Study context: Donors had narcolepsy type 1 or type 2, or were healthy controls.

Study-level results: Autoreactive clone sequences were missing from some blood memory CD4+ repertoires. Comparing one patient's CSF and blood CD4+ clonotypes highlighted HCRT- and TRIB2-specific autoreactive clonotypes. Blood of same and different patients, but not healthy controls, reportedly held recurring autoreactive clonotypes.

The V call is TRBV5-6, the J call TRBJ2-3; tentatively, D is TRBD2 (6 bases). The specimen was CD45RA- memory CD4+ T cells from PBMCs. The sequence came from a human donor with narcolepsy. This CDR3 reads CASSGDSGRTDTQYF. CDR3 nucleotides: TGTGCCAGCAGCGGGGATAGCGGACGCACAGATACGCAGTATTTT.